These 13 T cell receptor beta chains were all obtained from the same sample, sequenced in a study of T cell repertoires in cytomegalovirus infection (dated by TCRdb to between 2018 and 2020). The instrument was an Illumina HiSeq 1500. In TCRdb, the public reads were trimmed at Q25 with fastp and aligned with MiXCR, with productive beta chains retained. Each record represents a unique CDR3 protein, reported with the most common genes and DNA among its rows. This sample gives nearly 700,000 distinct CDR3 sequences in total; around 31% of them show up just once. Of the sample, over 15% is held by the ten largest clones. These receptors' targets are unknown. This specimen's treatment or condition label, per the study, means: in vitro stimulation with specific CMV peptide epitopes to enrich CMV-specific T cells. Sequenced here: cultured PBMCs, sampled from culture after CMV antigen stimulation. Receptor source: a human donor in good health (CMV status not recorded). Some clones in this sample may be carry-over from other donors' samples.

The chain employs TRBV10-3 and TRBJ2-5; D is unclear. Germline CDR1 is ENHRY and CDR2 is SYGVKD. V was shortened by 4 bases and J by 5 bases, with 11 bases between the two germline ends. CDR3 length: 13 amino acids. In DNA, the CDR3 is TGTGCCATCAGTGTCTTGGGAAGGGAGACCCAGTACTTC. Translating gives CAISVLGRETQYF.

CDR3 loop: CASCRGSRNSPLHF. The CDR3 coding sequence is TGTGCCAGCTGCCGGGGCAGCCGGAATTCACCCCTCCACTTT. The J gene is TRBJ1-6, the V gene TRBV6-5, with D possibly being TRBD1 (5 bases). The CDR3 contains 14 residues. The germline V gene encodes CDR1 MNHEY and CDR2 SVGAGI. Trimming stripped 8 bases from V and 7 bases from J, with 15 bases between.

This clonotype has a handful of counts. The chain couples TRBV7-8 to TRBJ2-7; TRBD1 matches 11 bases. From germline, CDR1 is SGHVS and CDR2 FQNEAQ. The CDR3 is 15 amino acids. Losses at the gene ends were 5 bases for V and 3 bases for J; bases not matched to a gene: 6. The CDR3 nucleotides are TGTGCCAGCAGCACATCCGGGACAGGGGGCTACGAGCAGTACTTC. Its translation is CASSTSGTGGYEQYF.

The chain has TRBV4-2 and TRBJ2-2; perhaps TRBD1 as D (6 bases). The ends were cut back, 1 base at V and 4 bases at J, with 10 bases in the middle. Germline V lookup: CDR1 LGHNA, CDR2 YNFKEQ. The CDR3 consists of 15 residues. In DNA, the CDR3 is TGTGCCAGCAGCCAAGGGCAGGGGTTCACCGGGGAGCTGTTTTTT. Translated: CASSQGQGFTGELFF.

V is TRBV29-1 and J is TRBJ2-1; 16 positions match TRBD2. The CDR3 runs 13 residues. V lost 7 bases, J lost 10 bases, and 4 bases stayed unmatched. Germline-derived CDR1 and CDR2 are SQVTM and ANQGSEA. In nucleotides, the CDR3 is TGCAGCGCCGGGACTAGCGGGAGGGGCGAGCAGTTCTTC. It specifies CSAGTSGRGEQFF.

On this clonotype: The germline gene is not matched at one end of the junction; a read error may be the cause. The V gene is TRBV7-9, the J gene TRBJ2-7; perhaps TRBD2 as D (5 bases). The CDR3 sequence is 13 residues long. Per germline, CDR1 SEHNR and CDR2 FQNEAQ (reference sequence). Written as DNA, the CDR3 is TGTACCAGCAGCCCCAGAGGGACCTACGAGCAGTACTTC. Amino acid sequence: CTSSPRGTYEQYF.

This clonotype was seen ten or more times. The chain uses TRBV6-1 and TRBJ1-1; D call uncertain. The V gene lost 6 bases and the J gene lost 0 bases, with 11 bases spanning the gap. The CDR3 runs to 14 residues. Germline V CDR1 and CDR2: MNHNS, SASEGT. CDR3 nucleotide sequence: TGTGCCAGCAGGGTAGTCGGGGTGAACACTGAAGCTTTCTTT. Protein sequence: CASRVVGVNTEAFF.

This clonotype was detected ten times or more. The CDR3 sequence: CASSSVWGATEAFF. The CDR3 DNA follows: TGTGCCAGCAGCTCCGTCTGGGGGGCCACTGAAGCTTTCTTT. The chain recombines TRBV7-8 with TRBJ1-1, with D perhaps TRBD1 (6 bases). CDR1 and CDR2 from the germline V gene are SGHVS and FQNEAQ. The CDR3 has 14 residues. Trimming left V 4 bases short and J 4 bases short, with 13 bases between.

Many counts were recorded for this clonotype. The DNA of the CDR3 is TGTGCCAGCAGCTTGGGACTAGCGGGGGGGTATACGCAGTATTTT. Protein product: CASSLGLAGGYTQYF. The genes are TRBV7-2 and TRBJ2-3; TRBD2 matches at 16 bases. CDR3 size: 15 residues. CDR1 is SGHTA, CDR2 FQGNSA, per germline. V lost 3 bases and J lost 7; bases outside the gene matches: 1.

This clonotype occurred a few times. The chain combines TRBV30 with TRBJ1-1; no firm D call. This CDR3 has 13 amino acids. V lost 1 base and J 0 bases, leaving 6 bases between the germline ends. Germline assignment: CDR1 GTSNPN and CDR2 SVGIG (reference sequence). In DNA form, the CDR3 reads TGTGCCTGGAGTGCCGACGTGAACACTGAAGCTTTCTTT. It translates to CAWSADVNTEAFF.

This clonotype was detected many times. This chain links TRBV18 with TRBJ2-5; D is possibly TRBD1 (6 bases). The germline CDR1 and CDR2 sequences are KGHSH and LQKENI. This CDR3 is 13 amino acids long. Trimming cost V 3 bases and J 2 bases, with 7 bases left between them. This CDR3 reads CASSPTGQETQYF. The DNA of the CDR3 is TGTGCCAGCTCACCCACAGGGCAAGAGACCCAGTACTTC.

The chain carries TRBV7-2 and TRBJ2-1, with D perhaps TRBD1 or TRBD2 (5 bases each). Trimming took off 7 bases at V and 2 bases at J, with 12 bases between the two ends. The germline V gene encodes CDR1 SGHTA and CDR2 FQGNSA. There are 14 residues in the CDR3. Here the CDR3 reads CASTLGTAYNEQFF. The CDR3 DNA follows: TGTGCCAGCACCCTGGGGACCGCCTACAATGAGCAGTTCTTC.

This clonotype occurred a few times. The genes are TRBV4-1 and TRBJ1-2; 7 nucleotides agree with TRBD1. Germline V gene sequence: CDR1 MGHRA, CDR2 YSYEKL. The length of the CDR3 is 16 residues. The V gene end was trimmed by 1 base and the J gene end by 5 bases; junction bases not matched to a gene: 10. The CDR3 loop is CASSQASSDRSYGYTF. In DNA form, the CDR3 reads TGCGCCAGCAGCCAAGCATCTTCGGACAGGTCTTATGGCTACACCTTC.